Below, 14 T cell receptor beta chains from the same sample are listed, as sequenced in a study of cytomegalovirus exposure and HLA in healthy donors. The primer mix had 60 Vbeta and 13 Jbeta primers. Profiling relied on immunoSEQ multiplex PCR, and the TCRdb table lists in-frame clones only, not all of them. This sample has around 180,000 clones, with about 86% found just once. What was sequenced was PBMCs. The receptors come from a woman aged 18-30 years in good health and CMV-seropositive.

The chain couples TRBV5-4 to TRBJ2-7; a possible D gene is TRBD1 (6 bases). Trimming removed 4 bases at V and 0 bases at J, with 14 bases between. The germline V gene has CDR1 SGHNT and CDR2 YYREEE (reference sequence). CDR3 length: 15 residues. For the CDR3, the DNA is TGTGCCAGCAGCAAAAGGGACACCAGCTCCTACGAGCAGTACTTC. Amino acids: CASSKRDTSSYEQYF.

This chain joins TRBV5-1 and TRBJ1-3; TRBD1 aligns across 7 bases. J gave up 8 bases and V 2 bases, and 7 bases lay outside the gene matches. Germline V gene data show CDR1 as SGHRS and CDR2 as YFSETQ. The CDR3 spans 14 residues. In nucleotides, the CDR3 is TGCGCCAGCAGCTTACTCGACAGGGACTACACCATATATTTT. This gives the protein CASSLLDRDYTIYF.

V is TRBV7-9 and J is TRBJ1-1, with 12 bases identical to TRBD1. The CDR3 has 13 amino acids. The junction had 5 bases not matched to a gene; V was cut back by 4 bases and J by 11 bases. Germline V gives CDR1 SEHNR, CDR2 FQNEAQ (reference sequence). This chain's CDR3 is CASSSGQGASAFF. The CDR3 coding sequence is TGTGCCAGCAGCTCGGGACAGGGGGCTAGCGCTTTCTTT.

The chain is built from TRBV28 and TRBJ1-1; D unresolved. The V and J ends lost 5 bases and 5 bases respectively, with 15 bases between them. The germline V gene encodes CDR1 MDHEN and CDR2 SYDVKM. The CDR3 runs 14 residues. The CDR3 protein is CASSPWEGGTEAFF. The CDR3 nucleotides read TGTGCCAGCAGTCCCTGGGAGGGAGGTACTGAAGCTTTCTTT.

The V and J genes are TRBV7-2 and TRBJ1-2; maybe TRBD1 (6 bases). The CDR3 covers 15 residues. Germline values: CDR1 SGHTA, CDR2 FQGNSA. V was pared by 7 bases and J by 3 bases, with 18 bases between. CDR3: CASNPSGGGHYGYTF. CDR3 nucleotides: TGTGCCAGCAACCCCAGTGGGGGGGGCCACTATGGCTACACCTTC.

CDR3 sequence: CASSLDSYTDTQYF. CDR3 bases: TGTGCCAGCAGTTTAGACAGCTACACAGATACGCAGTATTTT. V is TRBV27 and J is TRBJ2-3; a possible D gene is TRBD1 (5 bases). Germline V lookup: CDR1 MNHEY, CDR2 SMNVEV (reference sequence). This CDR3 region has 14 residues. The germline V and J ends were trimmed by 2 bases and 2 bases, with 8 bases remaining between them.

This chain joins TRBV5-1 and TRBJ1-6; unclear D gene. This CDR3 is 12 amino acids long. Looked up from germline, CDR1 is SGHRS and CDR2 is YFSETQ. Trimming removed 0 bases at V and 10 bases at J, with 5 bases between. CDR3 DNA: TGCGCCAGCAGCTTGGTCGGGTCACCCCTCCACTTT. Translating gives CASSLVGSPLHF.

This chain connects TRBV7-9 to TRBJ1-1, with D uncertain. Between the trimmed V and J ends, which lost 5 bases and 5 bases, there was a span of 15 bases. This CDR3 has 14 amino acids. Looked up from germline, CDR1 is SEHNR and CDR2 is FQNEAQ (reference sequence). The CDR3 nucleotides are TGTGCCAGCAGCACCGGGATCGTGTGGACTGAAGCTTTCTTT. Encoded protein: CASSTGIVWTEAFF.

The V and J genes are TRBV11-2 and TRBJ2-7; TRBD1 matches at 7 bases. The trim removed 5 bases at V and 5 bases at J, leaving 9 bases unmatched. The CDR3 runs to 14 residues. Germline-derived CDR1 and CDR2 are SGHAT and FQNNGV. The chain's CDR3 is CASSLRQGTDEQYF. The CDR3 coding sequence is TGTGCCAGCAGCCTCCGACAGGGCACGGACGAGCAGTACTTC.

The V call is TRBV4-2, the J call TRBJ1-6; 9 nucleotides match TRBD1. The CDR3 runs to 15 residues. Looked up from germline, CDR1 is LGHNA and CDR2 is YNFKEQ. Losses at the gene ends were 3 bases for V and 10 bases for J; bases not matched to a gene: 7. The CDR3 DNA follows: TGTGCCAGCAGCCAGGACGGGACAGGGAGATCACCCCTCCACTTT. This encodes CASSQDGTGRSPLHF.

The chain combines TRBV5-1 with TRBJ2-3, with 9 bases matching TRBD1. Trimming cost V 0 bases and J 2 bases; bases outside gene matches: 4. Germline values: CDR1 SGHRS, CDR2 YFSETQ. CDR3 size: 16 residues. The CDR3 region is CASSLAGQGATDTQYF. CDR3 coding DNA: TGCGCCAGCAGCTTGGCGGGACAGGGAGCCACAGATACGCAGTATTTT.

The gene calls are TRBV14 and TRBJ2-5, with D hard to call. CDR3 length: 15 residues. The germline V and J ends were trimmed by 1 base and 5 bases, with 14 bases remaining between them. Per the germline V gene, CDR1 is SGHDN and CDR2 is FVKESK. The CDR3 bases are TGTGCCAGCAGCCAAGGGGTGCTACAGTGGGAGACCCAGTACTTC. This sequence encodes CASSQGVLQWETQYF.

CDR3 protein: CASSSADKQYF. The CDR3 nucleotides read TGTGCCAGCAGTTCCGCCGACAAACAGTACTTC. The chain employs TRBV6-5 and TRBJ2-7; the D is unclear. CDR1 is MNHEY and CDR2 is SVGAGI in the germline V gene. The CDR3 consists of 11 residues. Between the trimmed V and J ends, which lost 4 bases and 10 bases, there was a span of 11 bases.

This clone was seen only once. The chain employs TRBV11-2 and TRBJ2-5; D ambiguous. CDR3 length equals 15 residues. Germline V lookup: CDR1 SGHAT, CDR2 FQNNGV. Trimming took 0 bases from V and 5 from J, leaving 13 bases between them. The DNA for the CDR3 is TGTGCCAGCAGCTTAGAGTGGGTAGTCGGGGAGACCCAGTACTTC. It codes for CASSLEWVVGETQYF. The variable domain in full, with the rest retrieved from reference TRBV11-2 and TRBJ2-5, is EAGVAQSPRYKIIEKRQSVAFWCNPISGHATLYWYQQILGQGPKLLIQFQNNGVVDDSQLPKDRFSAERLKGVDSTLKIQPAKLEDSAVYLCASSLEWVVGETQYFGPGTRLLVL.